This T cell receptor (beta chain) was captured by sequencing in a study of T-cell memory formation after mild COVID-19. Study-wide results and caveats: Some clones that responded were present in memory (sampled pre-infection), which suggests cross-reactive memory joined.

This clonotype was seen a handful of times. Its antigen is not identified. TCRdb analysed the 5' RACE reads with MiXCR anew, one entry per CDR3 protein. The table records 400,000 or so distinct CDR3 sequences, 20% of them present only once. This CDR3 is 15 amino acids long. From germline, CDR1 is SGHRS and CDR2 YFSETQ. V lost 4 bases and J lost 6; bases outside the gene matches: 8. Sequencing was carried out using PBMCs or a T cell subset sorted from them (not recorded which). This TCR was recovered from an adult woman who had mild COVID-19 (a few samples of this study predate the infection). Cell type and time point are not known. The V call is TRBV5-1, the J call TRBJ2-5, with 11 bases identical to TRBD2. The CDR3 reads CASSDIAGGRKTQYF. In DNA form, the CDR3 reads TGCGCCAGCAGCGACATAGCGGGGGGGAGAAAGACCCAGTACTTC.